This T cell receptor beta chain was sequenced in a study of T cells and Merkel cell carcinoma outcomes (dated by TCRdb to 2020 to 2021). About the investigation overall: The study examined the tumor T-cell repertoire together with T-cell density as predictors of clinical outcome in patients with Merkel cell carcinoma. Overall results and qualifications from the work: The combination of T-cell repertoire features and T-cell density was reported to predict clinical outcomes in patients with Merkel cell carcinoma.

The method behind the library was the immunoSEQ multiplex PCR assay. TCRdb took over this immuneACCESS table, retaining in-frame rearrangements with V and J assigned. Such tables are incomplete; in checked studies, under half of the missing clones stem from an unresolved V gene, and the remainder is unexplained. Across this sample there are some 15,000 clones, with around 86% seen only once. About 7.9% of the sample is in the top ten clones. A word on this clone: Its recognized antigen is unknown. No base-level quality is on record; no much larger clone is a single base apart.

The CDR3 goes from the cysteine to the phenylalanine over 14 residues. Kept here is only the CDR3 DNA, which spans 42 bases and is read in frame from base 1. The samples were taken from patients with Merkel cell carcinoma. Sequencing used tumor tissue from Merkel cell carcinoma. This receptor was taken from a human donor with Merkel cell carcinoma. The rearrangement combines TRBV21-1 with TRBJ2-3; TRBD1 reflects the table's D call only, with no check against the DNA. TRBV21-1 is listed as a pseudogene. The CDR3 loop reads CASSNWGPPDTQYF. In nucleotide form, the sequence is TGTGCCAGCAGCAACTGGGGGCCGCCGGATACGCAGTATTTT.